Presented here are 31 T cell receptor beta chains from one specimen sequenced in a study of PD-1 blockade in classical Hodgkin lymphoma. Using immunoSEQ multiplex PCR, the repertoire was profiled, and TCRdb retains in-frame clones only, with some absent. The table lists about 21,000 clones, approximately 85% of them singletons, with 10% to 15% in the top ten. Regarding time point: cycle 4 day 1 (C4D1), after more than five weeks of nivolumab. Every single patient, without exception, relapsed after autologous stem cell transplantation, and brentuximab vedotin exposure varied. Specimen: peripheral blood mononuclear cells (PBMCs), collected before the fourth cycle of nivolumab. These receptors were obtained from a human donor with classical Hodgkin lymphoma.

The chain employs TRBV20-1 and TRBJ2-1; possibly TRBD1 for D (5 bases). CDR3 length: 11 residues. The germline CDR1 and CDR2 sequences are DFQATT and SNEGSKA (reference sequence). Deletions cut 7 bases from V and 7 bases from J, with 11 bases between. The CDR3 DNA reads TGCAGTGTTCCCAGGGAAAATGAGCAGTTCTTC. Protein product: CSVPRENEQFF.

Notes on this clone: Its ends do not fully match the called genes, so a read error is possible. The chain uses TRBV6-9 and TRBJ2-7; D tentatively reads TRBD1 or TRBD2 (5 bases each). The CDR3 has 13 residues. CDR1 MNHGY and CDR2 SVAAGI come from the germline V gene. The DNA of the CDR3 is TGTGCCAGCAGTTATGGGACCACCTACGAGCAGTACTTT. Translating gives CASSYGTTYEQYF.

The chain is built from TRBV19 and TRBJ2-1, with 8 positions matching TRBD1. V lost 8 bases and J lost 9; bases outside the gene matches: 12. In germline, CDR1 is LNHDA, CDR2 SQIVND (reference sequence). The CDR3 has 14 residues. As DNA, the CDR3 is TGTGCCAGTGGAACCGGGACAGGTTATAGTGAGCAGTTCTTC. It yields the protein CASGTGTGYSEQFF.

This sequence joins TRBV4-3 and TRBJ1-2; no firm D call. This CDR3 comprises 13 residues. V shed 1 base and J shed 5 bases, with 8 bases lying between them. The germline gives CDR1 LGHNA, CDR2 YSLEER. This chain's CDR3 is CASSQGSGYGYTF. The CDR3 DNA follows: TGCGCCAGCAGCCAAGGATCAGGTTATGGCTACACCTTC.

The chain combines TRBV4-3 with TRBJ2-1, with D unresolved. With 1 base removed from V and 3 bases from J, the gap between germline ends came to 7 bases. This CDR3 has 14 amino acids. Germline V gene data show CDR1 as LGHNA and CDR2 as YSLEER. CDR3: CASSQGKNYNEQFF. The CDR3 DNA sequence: TGCGCCAGCAGCCAAGGAAAGAACTACAATGAGCAGTTCTTC.

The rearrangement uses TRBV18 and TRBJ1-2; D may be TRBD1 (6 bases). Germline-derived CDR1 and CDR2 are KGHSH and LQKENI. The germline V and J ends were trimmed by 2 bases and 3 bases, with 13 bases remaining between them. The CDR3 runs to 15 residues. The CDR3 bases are TGTGCCAGCTCACCAACCGGGACATACGACTATGGCTACACCTTC. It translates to CASSPTGTYDYGYTF.

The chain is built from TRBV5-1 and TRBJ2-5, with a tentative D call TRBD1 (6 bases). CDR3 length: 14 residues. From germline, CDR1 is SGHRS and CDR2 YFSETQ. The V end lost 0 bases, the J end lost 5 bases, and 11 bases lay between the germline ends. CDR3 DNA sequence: TGCGCCAGCAGCTTGGACAGGGTGGGGGAGACCCAGTACTTC. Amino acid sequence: CASSLDRVGETQYF.

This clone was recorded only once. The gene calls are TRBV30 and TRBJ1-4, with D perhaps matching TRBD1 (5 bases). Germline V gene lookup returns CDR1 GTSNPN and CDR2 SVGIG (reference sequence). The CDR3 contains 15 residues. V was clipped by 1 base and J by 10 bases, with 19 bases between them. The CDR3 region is CAWSGNTPTGAKLFF. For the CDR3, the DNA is TGTGCCTGGAGTGGGAACACTCCAACCGGGGCAAAACTGTTTTTT.

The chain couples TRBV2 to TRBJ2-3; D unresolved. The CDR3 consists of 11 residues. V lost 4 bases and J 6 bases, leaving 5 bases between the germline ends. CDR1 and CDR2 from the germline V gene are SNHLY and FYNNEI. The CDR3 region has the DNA TGTGCCAGCAGTGTAGGGGATACGCAGTATTTT. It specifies CASSVGDTQYF.

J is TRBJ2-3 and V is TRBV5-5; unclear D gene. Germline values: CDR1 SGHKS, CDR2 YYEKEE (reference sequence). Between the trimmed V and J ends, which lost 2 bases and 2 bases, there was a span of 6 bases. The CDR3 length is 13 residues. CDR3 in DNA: TGTGCCAGCAGCTTCCGGACCACAGATACGCAGTATTTT. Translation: CASSFRTTDTQYF.

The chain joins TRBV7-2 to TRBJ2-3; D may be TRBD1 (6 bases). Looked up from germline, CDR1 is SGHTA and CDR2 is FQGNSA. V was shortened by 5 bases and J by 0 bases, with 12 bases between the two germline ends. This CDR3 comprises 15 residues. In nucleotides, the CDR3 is TGTGCCAGCAGCCGGGACACTCTAAGCACAGATACGCAGTATTTT. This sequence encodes CASSRDTLSTDTQYF.

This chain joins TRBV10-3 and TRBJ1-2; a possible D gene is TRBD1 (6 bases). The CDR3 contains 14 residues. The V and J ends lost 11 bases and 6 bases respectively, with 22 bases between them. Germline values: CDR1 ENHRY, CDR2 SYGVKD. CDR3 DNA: TGTGCCGCGACAGGAAACCCCTCGTCGGATGGCTACACCTTC. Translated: CAATGNPSSDGYTF.

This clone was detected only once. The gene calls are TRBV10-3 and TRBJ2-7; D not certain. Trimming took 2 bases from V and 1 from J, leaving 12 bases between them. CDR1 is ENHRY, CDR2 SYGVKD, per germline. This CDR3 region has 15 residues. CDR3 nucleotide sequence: TGTGCCATCAGTGAGGCTCTAGGACGTTCCTACGAGCAGTACTTC. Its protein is CAISEALGRSYEQYF.

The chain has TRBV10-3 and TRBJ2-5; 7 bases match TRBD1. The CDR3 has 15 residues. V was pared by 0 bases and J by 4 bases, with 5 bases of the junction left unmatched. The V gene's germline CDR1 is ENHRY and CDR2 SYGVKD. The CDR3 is CAISESGGAGETQYF. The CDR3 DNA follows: TGTGCCATCAGTGAGTCAGGGGGCGCGGGAGAGACCCAGTACTTC.

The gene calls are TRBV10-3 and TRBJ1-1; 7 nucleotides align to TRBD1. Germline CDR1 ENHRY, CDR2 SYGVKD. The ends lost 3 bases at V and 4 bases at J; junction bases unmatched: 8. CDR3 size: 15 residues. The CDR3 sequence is CAISDRGGEITEAFF. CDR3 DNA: TGTGCCATCAGTGATCGAGGGGGCGAAATCACTGAAGCTTTCTTT.

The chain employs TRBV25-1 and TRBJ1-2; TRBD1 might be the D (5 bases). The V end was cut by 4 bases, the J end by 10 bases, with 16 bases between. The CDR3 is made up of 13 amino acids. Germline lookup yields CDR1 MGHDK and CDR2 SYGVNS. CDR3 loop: CASSVIGQGDYTF. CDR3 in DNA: TGTGCCAGCAGTGTAATCGGCCAGGGAGACTACACCTTC.

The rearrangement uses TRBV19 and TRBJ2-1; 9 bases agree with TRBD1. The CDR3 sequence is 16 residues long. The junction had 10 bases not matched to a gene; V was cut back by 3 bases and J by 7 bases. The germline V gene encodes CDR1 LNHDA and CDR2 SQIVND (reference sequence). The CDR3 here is CASSIAGTGMRNEQFF. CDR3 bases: TGTGCCAGTAGTATCGCCGGGACAGGGATGAGGAATGAGCAGTTCTTC.

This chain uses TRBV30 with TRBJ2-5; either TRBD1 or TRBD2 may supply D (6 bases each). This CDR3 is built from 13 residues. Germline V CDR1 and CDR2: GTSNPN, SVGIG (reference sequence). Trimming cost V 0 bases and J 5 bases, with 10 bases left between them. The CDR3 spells CAWSVGGLETQYF. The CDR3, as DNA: TGTGCCTGGAGTGTTGGGGGGCTCGAGACCCAGTACTTC.

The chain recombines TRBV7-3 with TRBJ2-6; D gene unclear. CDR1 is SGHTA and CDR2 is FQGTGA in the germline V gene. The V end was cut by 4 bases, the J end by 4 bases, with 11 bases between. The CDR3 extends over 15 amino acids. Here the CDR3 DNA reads TGTGCCAGCAGCTACACAAGGAAGGGGGCCAACGTCCTGACTTTC. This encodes CASSYTRKGANVLTF.

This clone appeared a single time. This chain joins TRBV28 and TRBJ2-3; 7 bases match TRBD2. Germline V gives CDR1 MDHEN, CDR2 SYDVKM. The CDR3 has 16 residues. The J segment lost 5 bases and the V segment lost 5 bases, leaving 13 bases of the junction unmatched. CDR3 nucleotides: TGTGCCAGCAGTCTACCCGGACTAGGCGGGGGAGATACGCAGTATTTT. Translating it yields CASSLPGLGGGDTQYF.

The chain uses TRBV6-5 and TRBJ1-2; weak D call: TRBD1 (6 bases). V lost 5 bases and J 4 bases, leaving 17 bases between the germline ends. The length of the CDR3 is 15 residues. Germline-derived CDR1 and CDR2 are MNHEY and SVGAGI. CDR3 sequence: CASSTTDRRRYGYTF. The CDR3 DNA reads TGTGCCAGCAGTACGACCGACAGGCGACGCTATGGCTACACCTTC.

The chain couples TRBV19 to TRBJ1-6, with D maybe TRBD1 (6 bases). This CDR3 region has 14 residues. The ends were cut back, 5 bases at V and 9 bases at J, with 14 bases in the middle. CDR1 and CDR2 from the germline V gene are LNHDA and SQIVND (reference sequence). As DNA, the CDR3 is TGTGCCAGTAGTTTTCCGGGACAAACTTCACCCCTCCACTTT. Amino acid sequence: CASSFPGQTSPLHF.

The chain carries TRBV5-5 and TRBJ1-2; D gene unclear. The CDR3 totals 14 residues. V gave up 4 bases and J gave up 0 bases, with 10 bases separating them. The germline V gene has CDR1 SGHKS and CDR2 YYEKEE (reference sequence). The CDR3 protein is CASSLGRTNYGYTF. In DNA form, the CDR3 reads TGTGCCAGCAGCCTCGGACGGACTAACTATGGCTACACCTTC.

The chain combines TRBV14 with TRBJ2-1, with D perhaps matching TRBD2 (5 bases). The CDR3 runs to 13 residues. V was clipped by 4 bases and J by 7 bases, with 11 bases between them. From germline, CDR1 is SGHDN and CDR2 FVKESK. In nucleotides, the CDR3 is TGTGCCAGCAGCCCCGCGGGCCGGAATGAGCAGTTCTTC. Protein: CASSPAGRNEQFF.

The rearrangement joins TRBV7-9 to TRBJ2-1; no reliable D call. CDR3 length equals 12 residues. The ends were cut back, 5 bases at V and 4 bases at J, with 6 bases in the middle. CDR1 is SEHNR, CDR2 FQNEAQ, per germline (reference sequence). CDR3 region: CASSPSYNEQFF. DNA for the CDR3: TGTGCCAGCAGCCCAAGTTACAATGAGCAGTTCTTC.

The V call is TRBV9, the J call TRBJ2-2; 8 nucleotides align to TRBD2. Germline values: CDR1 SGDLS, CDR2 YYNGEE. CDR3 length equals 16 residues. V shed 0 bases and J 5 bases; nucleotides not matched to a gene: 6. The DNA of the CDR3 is TGTGCCAGCAGCGTAGATGGGACTAGGGAGACCGGGGAGCTGTTTTTT. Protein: CASSVDGTRETGELFF.

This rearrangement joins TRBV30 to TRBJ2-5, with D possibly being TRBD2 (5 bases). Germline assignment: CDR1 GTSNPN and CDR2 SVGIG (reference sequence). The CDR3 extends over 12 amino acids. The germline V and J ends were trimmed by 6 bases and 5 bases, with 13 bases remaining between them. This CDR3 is CACLGSDETQYF. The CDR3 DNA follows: TGTGCCTGCTTGGGGAGCGACGAGACCCAGTACTTC. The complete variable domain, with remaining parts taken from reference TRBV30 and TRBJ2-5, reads SQTIHQWPATLVQPVGSPLSLECTVEGTSNPNLYWYRQAAGRGLQLLFYSVGIGQISSEVPQNLSASRPQDRQFILSSKKLLLSDSGFYLCACLGSDETQYFGPGTRLLVL.

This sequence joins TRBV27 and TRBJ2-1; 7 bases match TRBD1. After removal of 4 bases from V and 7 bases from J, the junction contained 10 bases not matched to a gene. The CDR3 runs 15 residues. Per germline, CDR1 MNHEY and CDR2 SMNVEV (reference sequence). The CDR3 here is CASSSPTRGLNEQFF. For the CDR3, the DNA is TGTGCCAGCAGTTCGCCCACCAGGGGGTTAAATGAGCAGTTCTTC.

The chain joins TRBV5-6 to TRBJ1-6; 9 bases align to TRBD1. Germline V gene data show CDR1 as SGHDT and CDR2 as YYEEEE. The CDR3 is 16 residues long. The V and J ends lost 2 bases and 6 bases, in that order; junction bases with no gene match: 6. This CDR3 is CASSFRTGEGNSPLHF. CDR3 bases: TGTGCCAGCAGCTTTAGGACAGGGGAAGGTAATTCACCCCTCCACTTT.

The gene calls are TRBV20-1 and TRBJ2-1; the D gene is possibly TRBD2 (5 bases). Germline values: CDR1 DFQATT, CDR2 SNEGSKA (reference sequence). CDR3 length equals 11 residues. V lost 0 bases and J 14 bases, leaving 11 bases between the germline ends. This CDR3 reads CSARDRASKFF. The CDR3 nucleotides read TGCAGTGCTAGAGATCGGGCTAGCAAGTTCTTC.

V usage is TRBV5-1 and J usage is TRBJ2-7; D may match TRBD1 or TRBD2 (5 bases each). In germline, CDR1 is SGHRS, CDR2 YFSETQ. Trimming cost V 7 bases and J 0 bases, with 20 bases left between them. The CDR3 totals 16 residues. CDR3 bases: TGCGCCAGCTTCCCCTCGGCAGGGACCTTCTCCTACGAGCAGTACTTC. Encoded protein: CASFPSAGTFSYEQYF.